This record looks at one T cell receptor beta chain sequence and its context. Its antigen is currently unknown. The length of the CDR3 is 14 residues. With 4 bases removed from V and 0 bases from J, the gap between germline ends came to 7 bases. Looked up from germline, CDR1 is SGHVS and CDR2 is FQNEAQ. These data come from a study of cytomegalovirus exposure and HLA in healthy donors. Study results and caveats: Within a later analysis, the majority of CMV-associated TCR beta chains appeared HLA-restricted.

Primers: 60 Vbeta forward and 13 Jbeta reverse. In the study's own analysis: Roughly 12 million of about 88 million unique TCR beta chains were shared, per a later count. Assay: immunoSEQ multiplex PCR; the TCRdb copy retains only in-frame clones and omits some. D and trimming come from the DNA, and the V and J calls and clone size come from that table. Seen here are roughly 120,000 clones, over 75% observed once, and the top ten hold roughly 5%. This clonotype was obtained from a man aged 25 to 40 in good health and CMV-seronegative. The sample taken for sequencing was PBMCs. V gene TRBV7-8 combines with J gene TRBJ1-3; D is undetermined. This CDR3 reads CASSSTYSGNTIYF. CDR3 in DNA: TGTGCCAGCAGCTCAACATACTCTGGAAACACCATATATTTT.